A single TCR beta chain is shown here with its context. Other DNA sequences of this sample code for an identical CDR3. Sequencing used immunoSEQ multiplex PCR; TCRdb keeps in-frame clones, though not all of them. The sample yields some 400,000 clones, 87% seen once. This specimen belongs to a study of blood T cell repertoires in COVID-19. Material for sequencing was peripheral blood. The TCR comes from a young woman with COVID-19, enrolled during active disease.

The CDR3 reads CASSQDIGGETQYF. The DNA for the CDR3 is TGTGCCAGCAGCCAAGATATAGGAGGCGAGACCCAGTACTTC. This rearrangement joins TRBV3-1 (or the pseudogene TRBV3-2) to TRBJ2-5, with D tentatively TRBD2 (5 bases). This CDR3 is built from 14 residues. Germline CDR1 is LGHDT and CDR2 is YNNKEL (reference sequence). V lost 0 bases and J lost 5, with 10 bases in between.